This T cell receptor beta chain was recorded in a study of cytomegalovirus exposure and HLA in healthy donors. In the PCR, 60 Vbeta and 13 Jbeta primers were used. Repertoires were generated with immunoSEQ multiplex PCR, while TCRdb's copy carries only in-frame clones and drops some. The top ten hold about 5.4% of the sample, which has more than 95,000 clones, 76% seen once. This clone was picked up one time. Sequencing was performed on PBMCs. This clonotype was sampled from a woman aged 18-35 years in good health and CMV-seropositive.

As DNA, the CDR3 is TGTGCCAGTAGTATCCCAGGGCATGTCCCGGGCTACACCTTC. Protein product: CASSIPGHVPGYTF. V usage is TRBV19 and J usage is TRBJ1-2; D possibly corresponds to TRBD1 (5 bases). The CDR3 totals 14 residues. V lost 3 bases to trimming and J lost 8 bases, with 16 bases between them. Germline values: CDR1 LNHDA, CDR2 SQIVND (reference sequence).